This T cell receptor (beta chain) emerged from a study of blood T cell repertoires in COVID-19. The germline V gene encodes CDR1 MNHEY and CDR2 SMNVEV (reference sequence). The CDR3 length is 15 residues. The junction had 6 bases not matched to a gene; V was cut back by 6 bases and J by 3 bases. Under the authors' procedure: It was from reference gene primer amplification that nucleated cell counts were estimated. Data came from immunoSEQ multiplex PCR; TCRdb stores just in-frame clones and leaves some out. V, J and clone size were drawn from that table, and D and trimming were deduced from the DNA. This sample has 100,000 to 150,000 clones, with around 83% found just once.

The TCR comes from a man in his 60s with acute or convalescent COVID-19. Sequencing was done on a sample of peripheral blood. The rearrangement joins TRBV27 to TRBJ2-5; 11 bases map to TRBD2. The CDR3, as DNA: TGTGCCAGCAGAAGTAGCGGGAGGGGCAAAGAGACCCAGTACTTC. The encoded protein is CASRSSGRGKETQYF.